This T cell receptor (beta chain) was sequenced during a study of low-dose radiotherapy and immunotherapy resistance in tumors. The V end was cut by 3 bases, the J end by 7 bases, with 13 bases between. The CDR3 runs 13 residues. Primers targeting TRAV and TRBV primed first-strand cDNA, covering alpha and beta chains. A 20-cycle PCR with a constant-region primer and V-primer adapter amplified TCRs. TCRdb analysed the reads with MiXCR anew, one entry per CDR3 protein. The sample consists of 30,000 to 50,000 distinct CDR3 sequences, 25% to 40% of them appearing once. Indicated time point: before trial treatment. Regarding this clonotype: A read error likely explains this, since a far larger clone differs by one base.

The material sequenced was PBMCs, taken before treatment. V usage is TRBV12-3 or TRBV12-4 and J usage is TRBJ2-7, with a weak D call TRBD1 (6 bases). The TCR sequence derives from a male donor with gallbladder cancer. The CDR3 nucleotides are TGTGCCAGCAGTTTGGGGGACACCAATGAGCAGTACTTC. Its protein is CASSLGDTNEQYF.